The 2 T cell receptor beta chains below come from one sample, sequenced in a study of T cells after yellow fever vaccination. TCRdb re-called the 5' RACE reads with MiXCR, one entry per CDR3 protein. Here the sample spans about 130,000 distinct CDR3 sequences, 6.6% being singletons. The starting material was CD4+ T cells sorted from PBMCs, obtained 10 days after the yellow fever booster vaccination. These receptors all come from a man aged 25-45 years who received the YFV17D yellow fever vaccine.

This clonotype was seen many times. The rearrangement uses TRBV20-1 and TRBJ2-6; the D gene is possibly TRBD2 (5 bases). Germline loops: CDR1 DFQATT, CDR2 SNEGSKA (reference sequence). The CDR3 runs 18 residues. Trimming cost V 6 bases and J 0 bases, with 21 bases left between them. CDR3 protein: CSAVVGSGSGSGANVLTF. DNA of the CDR3: TGCAGTGCCGTAGTAGGGTCGGGGTCAGGCTCTGGGGCCAACGTCCTGACTTTC.

Comments on this clonotype: A much larger clone is a single base away; this may be a read error. This sequence joins TRBV20-1 and TRBJ2-5; tentative D call: TRBD2 (6 bases). The CDR3 extends over 15 amino acids. CDR1 and CDR2 from the germline V gene are DFQATT and SNEGSKA (reference sequence). Trimming pared 4 bases from V and 7 bases from J, leaving 22 bases between. The CDR3 loop reads CSANIAGGNRGTQYF. The CDR3 DNA is TGCAGTGCTAACATTGCCGGGGGAAACCGGGGGACCCAGTACTTC.